These 7 T cell receptor beta chains originate from one sample sequenced in a study of glioma-infiltrating T cells after dendritic cell vaccination. The assay was immunoSEQ multiplex PCR, and TCRdb's table has in-frame clones only and misses some. The data show roughly 96,000 clones, 79% seen once. Sequencing was performed on blood, taken before dendritic cell vaccination. Every receptor here comes from a human donor with glioblastoma.

The CDR3 DNA follows: TGTGCCAGCAGCTTAGGGGACAGGGGGAACCAAGAGACCCAGTACTTC. It is translated as CASSLGDRGNQETQYF. The genes are TRBV7-9 and TRBJ2-5, with TRBD1 identical over 11 bases. Germline lookup yields CDR1 SEHNR and CDR2 FQNEAQ (reference sequence). J gave up 0 bases and V 1 base, and 1 base lay outside the gene matches. The length of the CDR3 is 16 residues. Drawing the rest from reference TRBV7-9 and TRBJ2-5, the complete variable domain is DTGVSQNPRHKITKRGQNVTFRCDPISEHNRLYWYRQTLGQGPEFLTYFQNEAQLEKSRLLSDRFSAERPKGSFSTLEIQRTEQGDSAMYLCASSLGDRGNQETQYFGPGTRLLVL.

This clone has only a few counts. This chain joins TRBV9 and TRBJ1-2; D ambiguous. Looked up from germline, CDR1 is SGDLS and CDR2 is YYNGEE. CDR3 length: 13 amino acids. V gave up 3 bases and J gave up 1 base, with 7 bases separating them. CDR3 sequence reads: CASSAQFNYGYTF. Here the CDR3 DNA reads TGTGCCAGCAGCGCACAATTTAACTATGGCTACACCTTC.

The chain links TRBV28 to TRBJ2-7, with TRBD1 as a possible D gene (5 bases). From germline, CDR1 is MDHEN and CDR2 SYDVKM. The CDR3 length is 14 residues. V dropped 6 bases and J dropped 4 bases, with 16 bases sitting between them. The CDR3 bases are TGTGCCAGCAGAAGTCAGGGCGCAAAATACGAGCAGTACTTC. Translated, it gives CASRSQGAKYEQYF.

The chain recombines TRBV9 with TRBJ2-3; 11 bases are shared with TRBD2. The germline V gene encodes CDR1 SGDLS and CDR2 YYNGEE. V shed 3 bases, J shed 8 bases, and the junction held 8 bases outside the gene matches. The CDR3 is made up of 15 amino acids. CDR3 amino acids: CASSAIAGGLGTQYF. The CDR3 DNA reads as TGTGCCAGCAGCGCTATAGCGGGGGGGCTGGGTACGCAGTATTTT.

This clone was recorded a few times. The rearrangement uses TRBV1 and TRBJ2-3; the table assigns TRBD2, which was not confirmed against the DNA. TRBV1 is termed a pseudogene. The CDR3 consists of 16 residues. CDR3 sequence (DNA): TGCACCAGCAGCCGGTGCGGGAGGGCCGGGACAGATACGCAGTATTTT. This codes for CTSSRCGRAGTDTQYF.

The genes are TRBV5-6 and TRBJ1-2; possibly TRBD1 for D (6 bases). The germline V and J ends were trimmed by 2 bases and 2 bases, with 13 bases remaining between them. The germline V gene has CDR1 SGHDT and CDR2 YYEEEE. The CDR3 has 15 residues. The CDR3 loop is CASSFRDTINYGYTF. The CDR3 bases are TGTGCCAGCAGCTTCCGGGACACTATAAACTATGGCTACACCTTC.

This clone was seen once. This chain connects TRBV7-8 to TRBJ2-2; possible D gene TRBD1, 6 bases. The V end lost 1 base, the J end lost 7 bases, and 13 bases lay between the germline ends. This CDR3 region has 15 residues. The germline V gene encodes CDR1 SGHVS and CDR2 FQNEAQ. Here the CDR3 DNA reads TGTGCCAGCAGCTTAGGCTTCAGGGGTGGCGGGGAGCTGTTTTTT. It is translated as CASSLGFRGGGELFF.